What follows are 14 T cell receptor beta chains derived from one specimen sequenced in a study of blood T cell repertoires in COVID-19. The protocol was immunoSEQ multiplex PCR, while the TCRdb copy is restricted to in-frame clones and leaves out a portion. This repertoire shows roughly 190,000 clones, around four fifths found once; its top ten account for about 10%. Sequenced input: PBMCs or T cells enriched from blood (not recorded which). The receptors shown here come from a man aged 40-55 years who had recovered from COVID-19.

CDR3 residues: CAISGGLPREATDTQYF. In DNA form, the CDR3 reads TGTGCCATCAGTGGGGGATTGCCCCGGGAGGCCACAGATACGCAGTATTTT. J is TRBJ2-3 and V is TRBV10-3; 7 bases map to TRBD2. The CDR3 is 17 amino acids. J was trimmed by 2 bases and V by 4 bases; bases with no gene match: 12. The germline V gene encodes CDR1 ENHRY and CDR2 SYGVKD.

This rearrangement joins TRBV5-1 to TRBJ2-1, with a tentative D call TRBD1 (5 bases). Trimming left V 2 bases short and J 6 bases short, with 15 bases between. The V gene's germline CDR1 is SGHRS and CDR2 YFSETQ. This CDR3 region has 15 residues. CDR3 nucleotide sequence: TGCGCCAGCAGCTTAACTCAAGGGGTAATCAATGAGCAGTTCTTC. This codes for CASSLTQGVINEQFF.

This clone was seen only a few times. The J gene is TRBJ2-1, the V gene TRBV29-1, with 9 bases aligning to TRBD1. The CDR3 covers 14 residues. CDR1 SQVTM and CDR2 ANQGSEA come from the germline V gene. Trimming at V came to 4 bases and at J to 4 bases, leaving 5 bases not matched to a gene. The CDR3 sequence is CSVVGGTGYNEQFF. The CDR3 coding sequence is TGCAGCGTTGTGGGCGGGACAGGGTACAATGAGCAGTTCTTC.

CDR3 in DNA: TGCGCCAGCAGCCAAGTTGATCTTAGGGGTACGCAGTATTTT. Amino acids: CASSQVDLRGTQYF. The chain links TRBV4-1 to TRBJ2-3; a weak D match, TRBD1 (5 bases). The CDR3 runs to 14 residues. Germline V gene lookup returns CDR1 MGHRA and CDR2 YSYEKL. Trimming cost V 1 base and J 8 bases, with 13 bases left between them.

This chain connects TRBV5-1 to TRBJ2-1, with TRBD2 identical over 10 bases. This CDR3 is 14 amino acids long. The germline V gene has CDR1 SGHRS and CDR2 YFSETQ. With 0 bases clipped from V and 9 bases from J, the junction kept 3 bases outside the gene matches. CDR3: CASSLARLAGEQFF. CDR3 bases: TGCGCCAGCAGCTTGGCCCGACTAGCGGGTGAGCAGTTCTTC.

The J gene is TRBJ2-1, the V gene TRBV7-3; tentative D call: TRBD1 (6 bases). Germline loops: CDR1 SGHTA, CDR2 FQGTGA. The germline V and J ends were trimmed by 5 bases and 8 bases, with 16 bases remaining between them. The CDR3 runs to 14 residues. CDR3 amino acids: CASSPQGSVDEQFF. CDR3 bases: TGTGCCAGCAGCCCCCAGGGGAGCGTCGATGAGCAGTTCTTC.

The J gene is TRBJ1-2, the V gene TRBV7-2; possible D gene TRBD1, 6 bases. CDR1 is SGHTA, CDR2 FQGNSA, per germline. The CDR3 length is 16 residues. Trimming stripped 1 base from V and 3 bases from J, with 15 bases between. CDR3 DNA sequence: TGTGCCAGCAGCTTAGAGCCAGGGGACCGCCACTATGGCTACACCTTC. Its protein product is CASSLEPGDRHYGYTF.

This chain uses TRBV30 with TRBJ1-1; D is ambiguous. Deletions cut 0 bases from V and 6 bases from J, with 5 bases between. In germline, CDR1 is GTSNPN, CDR2 SVGIG (reference sequence). The CDR3 extends over 11 amino acids. Here the CDR3 reads CAWSVLAEAFF. The CDR3 DNA is TGTGCCTGGAGTGTACTGGCTGAAGCTTTCTTT.

This chain links TRBV18 with TRBJ1-5; 7 nucleotides match TRBD1. The length of the CDR3 is 15 residues. CDR1 is KGHSH and CDR2 is LQKENI in the germline V gene. Trimming cost V 5 bases and J 0 bases; bases outside gene matches: 4. The chain's CDR3 is CASSEQGNSNQPQHF. The CDR3 DNA reads TGTGCCAGCTCAGAACAGGGGAATAGCAATCAGCCCCAGCATTTT.

The chain joins TRBV6-5 to TRBJ1-3; D call uncertain. This CDR3 contains 12 residues. CDR1 and CDR2 (germline): MNHEY, SVGAGI. Trimming stripped 6 bases from V and 4 bases from J, with 7 bases between. The DNA for the CDR3 is TGTGCCAGCAGGACTACCGGAAACACCATATATTTT. Translating gives CASRTTGNTIYF.

The V call is TRBV10-3, the J call TRBJ2-7, with TRBD1 matching over 11 bases. The CDR3 totals 15 residues. CDR1 and CDR2 from the germline V gene are ENHRY and SYGVKD. After removal of 3 bases from V and 5 bases from J, the junction contained 6 bases not matched to a gene. CDR3 sequence (DNA): TGTGCCATCAGTGAAGGCGGGACAGGGGGGGACGAGCAGTACTTC. As protein: CAISEGGTGGDEQYF.

This sequence joins TRBV28 and TRBJ1-4; D remains unclear. Between the trimmed V and J ends, which lost 10 bases and 8 bases, there was a span of 14 bases. CDR1 MDHEN and CDR2 SYDVKM come from the germline V gene. The CDR3 is made up of 12 amino acids. The CDR3 coding sequence is TGTGCCACGGCCCCCCTAGGAGAAAAACTGTTTTTT. It yields the protein CATAPLGEKLFF.

The chain recombines TRBV21-1 with TRBJ1-1; TRBD1 is taken as the D call from the table, unchecked against the DNA. TRBV21-1 is annotated as a pseudogene. The length of the CDR3 is 14 residues. The CDR3 loop reads CASPYPRQGTEAFF. CDR3 bases: TGTGCCAGCCCCTACCCACGGCAGGGCACTGAAGCTTTCTTT.

V is TRBV28 and J is TRBJ2-7; 8 nucleotides match TRBD2. The germline V gene encodes CDR1 MDHEN and CDR2 SYDVKM. The V and J ends lost 2 bases and 0 bases, in that order; junction bases with no gene match: 0. The CDR3 length is 14 residues. In DNA form, the CDR3 reads TGTGCCAGCAGTTTACTAGCGGGCTCCTACGAGCAGTACGTC. It encodes CASSLLAGSYEQYV.